These 20 T cell receptor beta chains were sequenced from one sample in a study of T-cell reconstitution after alpha-beta-depleted transplantation in children. Preparation of the TCRbeta library was carried out with unique molecular identifiers. Each CDR3 protein gets one entry after TCRdb re-called the PCR reads with MiXCR. The sample carries about 240,000 distinct CDR3 sequences, about a quarter recorded once. Source: PBMCs, taken before TCRalphabeta/CD19-depleted stem cell transplant. Receptors were obtained from a girl aged 2 to 10 with Fanconi anemia, due to receive a stem cell transplant.

This clonotype was seen ten or more times. This chain joins TRBV20-1 and TRBJ2-4; possibly TRBD2 for D (5 bases). CDR1 DFQATT and CDR2 SNEGSKA come from the germline V gene (reference sequence). Trimming cost V 3 bases and J 2 bases, with 11 bases left between them. The CDR3 totals 14 residues. The CDR3 DNA follows: TGCAGTGCTAGGATTGCCGGGACCAAAAACATTCAGTACTTC. It encodes CSARIAGTKNIQYF.

This rearrangement joins TRBV12-5 to TRBJ2-7, with a weak D call TRBD1 (5 bases). Trimming took off 5 bases at V and 1 base at J, with 12 bases between the two ends. This CDR3 has 14 residues. Germline V lookup: CDR1 LGHNT, CDR2 FRNRAP. The CDR3 sequence: CASGRMTVSYEQYF. In nucleotides, the CDR3 is TGTGCTAGTGGTCGGATGACAGTTTCCTACGAGCAGTACTTC.

In its sample, this clonotype was seen many times. This chain joins TRBV6-5 and TRBJ2-5, with D perhaps matching TRBD1 or TRBD2 (5 bases each). The CDR3 is 15 amino acids. Germline values: CDR1 MNHEY, CDR2 SVGAGI. The V gene lost 6 bases and the J gene lost 1 base, with 15 bases spanning the gap. CDR3: CASRYRDGAQETQYF. DNA of the CDR3: TGTGCCAGCAGATACCGGGATGGGGCCCAAGAGACCCAGTACTTC.

There are many counts of this clonotype. The V call is TRBV20-1, the J call TRBJ2-7; D gene uncertain. CDR1 is DFQATT and CDR2 is SNEGSKA in the germline V gene (reference sequence). V was trimmed by 4 bases and J by 1 base, leaving 11 bases between them. This CDR3 has 13 residues. The CDR3 protein is CSAISTRSYEQYF. CDR3 sequence (DNA): TGCAGTGCTATCAGTACGCGGTCCTACGAGCAGTACTTC.

This chain joins TRBV6-1 and TRBJ2-1, with 11 bases identical to TRBD2. Germline V CDR1 and CDR2: MNHNS, SASEGT. The CDR3 spans 19 residues. Trimming at V came to 2 bases and at J to 11 bases, leaving 20 bases not matched to a gene. Here the CDR3 reads CASSETPTGLAGLAPKQFF. CDR3 coding DNA: TGTGCCAGCAGTGAAACCCCTACCGGACTAGCGGGCCTGGCCCCCAAGCAGTTCTTC.

This chain links TRBV29-1 with TRBJ2-1; no clear D gene. The germline V gene encodes CDR1 SQVTM and CDR2 ANQGSEA. The CDR3 sequence is 14 residues long. V lost 1 base and J lost 3, with 10 bases in between. The CDR3 protein is CSVEVIDVYNEQFF. Written as DNA, the CDR3 is TGCAGCGTTGAAGTCATAGACGTCTACAATGAGCAGTTCTTC.

This clonotype was observed at least ten times. The chain couples TRBV6-5 to TRBJ2-1; possible D gene TRBD2, 6 bases. CDR1 MNHEY and CDR2 SVGAGI come from the germline V gene. V was trimmed by 2 bases and J by 7 bases, leaving 12 bases between them. CDR3 length: 14 residues. Written as DNA, the CDR3 is TGTGCCAGCAGTTACGCGGGATGGGGGAATGAGCAGTTCTTC. This codes for CASSYAGWGNEQFF.

This clonotype came up many times. The chain couples TRBV12-3 or TRBV12-4 to TRBJ1-5; no clear D. V was clipped by 3 bases and J by 0 bases, with 9 bases between them. CDR3 length: 15 residues. Here the CDR3 DNA reads TGTGCCAGCAGTTTCGGATCCAGTAGCAATCAGCCCCAGCATTTT. Translation: CASSFGSSSNQPQHF.

This clonotype was recorded many times. This chain connects TRBV20-1 to TRBJ2-1, with TRBD2 identical over 10 bases. The CDR3 has 16 residues. The germline V gene encodes CDR1 DFQATT and CDR2 SNEGSKA (reference sequence). V lost 0 bases to trimming and J lost 3 bases; unmatched junction nucleotides: 5. The CDR3 DNA reads TGCAGTGCTAGAGATCCCGCTAGCGGGGGCTACAATGAGCAGTTCTTC. Its translation is CSARDPASGGYNEQFF.

This clonotype was recorded at least ten times. This chain joins TRBV28 and TRBJ1-4; the D gene is possibly TRBD1 (6 bases). V lost 3 bases and J 8 bases, leaving 16 bases between the germline ends. The CDR3 extends over 15 amino acids. Germline V gene lookup returns CDR1 MDHEN and CDR2 SYDVKM. As DNA, the CDR3 is TGTGCCAGCAGTTTCCCACAGGGAGGAGGCGAAAAACTGTTTTTT. This encodes CASSFPQGGGEKLFF.

This clonotype was seen a few times. V and J are TRBV5-5 and TRBJ2-1, with unresolved D. The germline gives CDR1 SGHKS, CDR2 YYEKEE (reference sequence). There are 13 residues in the CDR3. V was trimmed by 1 base and J by 8 bases, leaving 10 bases between them. Here the CDR3 reads CASSLSSTHEQFF. The CDR3 bases are TGTGCCAGCAGCTTGAGTAGCACCCATGAGCAGTTCTTC.

This clonotype has a count of ten or more. The gene calls are TRBV20-1 and TRBJ2-7, with 7 bases identical to TRBD2. Looked up from germline, CDR1 is DFQATT and CDR2 is SNEGSKA (reference sequence). With 3 bases clipped from V and 2 bases from J, the junction kept 4 bases outside the gene matches. The CDR3 is 13 residues long. The CDR3 DNA reads as TGCAGTGCTAGGGAAGCGGGACCCTACGAGCAGTACTTC. Amino acid sequence: CSAREAGPYEQYF.

In its sample, this clonotype was seen many times. The chain has TRBV7-2 and TRBJ2-2; 10 bases line up with TRBD2. CDR3 size: 15 residues. V shed 5 bases and J 5 bases; nucleotides not matched to a gene: 5. Germline CDR1 is SGHTA and CDR2 is FQGNSA. CDR3 sequence reads: CASSQTSGRTGELFF. In DNA, the CDR3 is TGTGCCAGCAGCCAGACTAGCGGGCGAACCGGGGAGCTGTTTTTT.

The V gene is TRBV20-1, the J gene TRBJ2-3; D gene uncertain. The germline gives CDR1 DFQATT, CDR2 SNEGSKA (reference sequence). The CDR3 is 13 amino acids. Trimming left V 4 bases short and J 4 bases short, with 12 bases between. The CDR3 is CSATIVGSDTQYF. The CDR3 nucleotides read TGCAGTGCTACCATAGTTGGATCAGATACGCAGTATTTT.

There are many counts of this clonotype. V gene TRBV12-3 or TRBV12-4 combines with J gene TRBJ2-5; tentative D call: TRBD2 (5 bases). The V gene lost 8 bases and the J gene lost 4 bases, with 8 bases spanning the gap. This CDR3 contains 11 residues. In DNA, the CDR3 is TGTGCCAGCTCAGGAGGAGAGACCCAGTACTTC. This translates into CASSGGETQYF.

This chain connects TRBV7-9 to TRBJ1-1; D ambiguous. Germline V gene lookup returns CDR1 SEHNR and CDR2 FQNEAQ (reference sequence). This CDR3 is 15 amino acids long. Deletions cut 1 base from V and 0 bases from J, with 9 bases between. CDR3 coding DNA: TGTGCCAGCAGCTTAGAGGCAGACATGAACACTGAAGCTTTCTTT. Translating gives CASSLEADMNTEAFF.

This clonotype was observed many times. This sequence joins TRBV20-1 and TRBJ1-5; no clear D. Germline values: CDR1 DFQATT, CDR2 SNEGSKA (reference sequence). The V and J ends lost 0 bases and 4 bases respectively, with 13 bases between them. The CDR3 contains 15 residues. The CDR3 spells CSARDPNSMNQPQHF. CDR3 DNA sequence: TGCAGTGCTAGAGATCCAAACTCGATGAATCAGCCCCAGCATTTT.

This clonotype was counted between two and nine times. This chain joins TRBV15 and TRBJ2-7; D unclear. V dropped 3 bases and J dropped 2 bases, with 17 bases sitting between them. CDR1 LNHNV and CDR2 YYDKDF come from the germline V gene (reference sequence). The CDR3 is 16 residues long. The CDR3 DNA reads TGTGCCACCAGCAGCCCCTTGGCAGGCCCCCCCTACGAGCAGTACTTC. Translated: CATSSPLAGPPYEQYF.

The chain has TRBV4-1 and TRBJ2-7; weak D call: TRBD1 (5 bases). The CDR3 has 14 amino acids. V lost 0 bases to trimming and J lost 6 bases, with 12 bases between them. Germline CDR1 and CDR2: MGHRA and YSYEKL. The CDR3 region is CASSQDSGFAEQYF. CDR3 bases: TGCGCCAGCAGCCAAGATTCAGGGTTCGCCGAGCAGTACTTC.

The gene calls are TRBV5-1 and TRBJ2-7, with a weak D call TRBD1 (5 bases). The V gene lost 4 bases and the J gene lost 3 bases, with 11 bases spanning the gap. CDR3 length equals 13 residues. Germline V gene lookup returns CDR1 SGHRS and CDR2 YFSETQ. The chain's CDR3 is CASSPAGFYEQYF. The CDR3 nucleotides are TGCGCCAGCAGCCCTGCAGGGTTCTACGAGCAGTACTTC.